These T cell receptor beta chains were read from a single sample in a study of OX40 agonist ivuxolimab in advanced cancers. Some clones are missing from TCRdb's copy, which holds only in-frame ones; the method was immunoSEQ multiplex PCR. Seen here are fewer than 15,000 clones, more than 85% observed once, and the top ten hold 67%. The sample in question was CD4+ or CD8+ T cells sorted from blood, obtained in a trial of the OX40 agonist ivuxolimab. The receptors shown here come from an adult with an advanced solid tumor such as melanoma, head and neck, liver or kidney cancer. The CDR3 runs from the conserved cysteine through the conserved F or W. A D gene is named only where the DNA matches it firmly. Some rows have no size entry. The others give once, few or many, or a class for an expanded clone.

v_gene	abundance	j_gene	d_gene	CDR3nt	CDR3aa
TRBV7-9	-	TRBJ1-2	-	TGTGCCAGCAGCTTAATCGACAGACTTTATGGCTACACCTTC	CASSLIDRLYGYTF
TRBV29-1	-	TRBJ2-1	TRBD2	TGCAGCGTTGAGTATAGCGGGAGGCGGAATGAGCAGTTCTTC	CSVEYSGRRNEQFF
TRBV2	-	TRBJ2-7	TRBD2	TGTGCCAGCACCACCTCCCCATTACTAGCGGGGGAGCAGTACTTC	CASTTSPLLAGEQYF
TRBV7-2	-	TRBJ2-1	TRBD2	TGTGCCAGCAGACGAACTAGCGGGGGCGGGAAAGAGCAGTTCTTC	CASRRTSGGGKEQFF
TRBV27	-	TRBJ2-7	-	TGTGCCAGCAGTTTATCTCACTCCCACTCCTACGAGCAGTACTTC	CASSLSHSHSYEQYF
TRBV9	-	TRBJ2-7	-	TGTGCCAGCAGCGTAGGGGGAGGGGGCGAGCAGTACTTC	CASSVGGGGEQYF
TRBV28	few	TRBJ2-2	-	TGTGCCAGCAGATGGGGCGGGGAGCTGTTTTTT	CASRWGGELFF
TRBV11-2	-	TRBJ2-3	TRBD2	TGTGCCAGCAGCTTAGATTTCGGACTAGCGGGAGTTTGGGGCACAGATACGCAGTATTTT	CASSLDFGLAGVWGTDTQYF
TRBV30	-	TRBJ1-1	TRBD1	TGTGCCTGGAGCACGGGACAGGGGAACACTGAAGCTTTCTTT	CAWSTGQGNTEAFF
TRBV7-9	-	TRBJ1-5	-	TGTGCCAGCAGCTTAGATATCGATCAGCCCCAGCATTTT	CASSLDIDQPQHF
TRBV6-5	-	TRBJ1-2	-	TGTGCCACCGCTAGGGGTGATGGCTACACCTTC	CATARGDGYTF
TRBV5-6	-	TRBJ1-1	-	TGTGCCAGCAGCTTGTCCCCGGCGGACACTGAAGCTTTCTTT	CASSLSPADTEAFF
TRBV5-8	-	TRBJ1-5	TRBD1	TGTGCCAGCAGCGGGACAGGGTATAGCAATCAGCCCCAGCATTTT	CASSGTGYSNQPQHF
TRBV4-3	-	TRBJ2-3	-	TGCGCCAGCAGCCGAAAGACAGGGACTAGCACAGATACGCAGTATTTT	CASSRKTGTSTDTQYF
TRBV25-1	-	TRBJ2-2	TRBD2	TGTGCCAGCAGTGAATCGAGGCTAGCGGAGAACACCGGGGAGCTGTTTTTT	CASSESRLAENTGELFF
TRBV13	-	TRBJ2-1	TRBD2	TGTGCCAGCAGCTTGCGACTAGCGGGGGACAATGAGCAGTTCTTC	CASSLRLAGDNEQFF
TRBV7-6	-	TRBJ2-7	-	TGTGCCAGCAGCCCGGACTCCACCTACGAGCAGTACTTC	CASSPDSTYEQYF
TRBV6-6	-	TRBJ1-3	-	TGTGCCAGCAGTCCGACAGCGATCTCTGGAAACACCATATATTTT	CASSPTAISGNTIYF
TRBV9	-	TRBJ2-3	-	TGTGCCAGCAGCTCCCAGGGAACAGATACGCAGTATTTT	CASSSQGTDTQYF
TRBV6-4	-	TRBJ2-3	TRBD2	TGTGCCAGCAGTGACTCCGGGGGGGCCACAGATACGCAGTATTTT	CASSDSGGATDTQYF
TRBV4-1	once	TRBJ2-1	-	TGCGCCAGCAGCCAAGATGACCGATACTCCTACAATGAGCAGTTCTTC	CASSQDDRYSYNEQFF
TRBV4-2	-	TRBJ2-3	TRBD2	TGTGCCAGCAGCCCGCGGGGGGAGGCTACAGATACGCAGTATTTT	CASSPRGEATDTQYF
TRBV4-1	once	TRBJ2-7	TRBD1	TGCGCCAGCAGCATTGGACAGGGGTCCTACGAGCAGTACTTC	CASSIGQGSYEQYF
TRBV30	-	TRBJ2-1	-	TGTGCCTGGAGTCCCCCCGGGGCAGACTACAATGAGCAGTTCTTC	CAWSPPGADYNEQFF
TRBV6-5	once	TRBJ1-5	-	TGTGCCAGCAGTGCGGACACTTATAGCAATCAGCCCCAGCATTTT	CASSADTYSNQPQHF
TRBV6-4	-	TRBJ2-2	-	TGTGCCAGCAGTGACTCCGACAGTACCGGGGAGCTGTTTTTT	CASSDSDSTGELFF
TRBV4-1	-	TRBJ2-5	-	TGCGCCAGCAGCCAAGGATTCGTTAGCTATCAAGAGACCCAGTACTTC	CASSQGFVSYQETQYF
TRBV9	-	TRBJ2-7	TRBD2	TGTGCCAGCAGCGTATCTAGCGGGGGTTACGAGCAGTACTTC	CASSVSSGGYEQYF
TRBV14	-	TRBJ1-5	-	TGTGCCAGCAGCCAGGGGGAAAGACAGGTTGCCCAGCCCCAGCATTTT	CASSQGERQVAQPQHF
TRBV4-1	medium-sized	TRBJ1-1	TRBD1	TGCGCCAGCAGCCAATCAGGGGGGGGCACTGAAGCTTTCTTT	CASSQSGGGTEAFF
TRBV5-1	-	TRBJ2-5	-	TGCGCCAGCAGCCTGCACCGGGACGTACAAGAGACCCAGTACTTC	CASSLHRDVQETQYF
TRBV2	few	TRBJ1-1	-	TGTGCCAGCAGTGAAGGATTTGAAGCTTTCTTT	CASSEGFEAFF
TRBV18	-	TRBJ1-2	TRBD1	TGTGCCAGCTCACCCCTGCCCCGCGACAGGGGATCTAACTATGGCTACACCTTC	CASSPLPRDRGSNYGYTF
TRBV25-1	-	TRBJ2-7	-	TGTGCCACCGCGGCAGGCTACGAGCAGTACTTC	CATAAGYEQYF
TRBV15	-	TRBJ2-1	TRBD2	TGTGCCACCAGCAGCAGGAAACTAGCGGGGGGACCGAGCTCCTACAATGAGCAGTTCTTC	CATSSRKLAGGPSSYNEQFF
TRBV2	-	TRBJ2-1	TRBD2	TGTGCCAGCGAGGGGACTAGCGGGGGGAATGAGCAGTTCTTC	CASEGTSGGNEQFF
TRBV4-1	-	TRBJ2-7	TRBD1	TGCGCCAGCAGCCAGGGGACAGGACAAGATGAGCAGTACTTC	CASSQGTGQDEQYF
TRBV5-1	few	TRBJ2-3	TRBD2	TGCGCCAGCAGCTTCCAAGCGGGAAACACAGATACGCAGTATTTT	CASSFQAGNTDTQYF
TRBV11-2	few	TRBJ1-1	-	TGTGCCAGCAGCTTAGGGGGGCTGAACACTGAAGCTTTCTTT	CASSLGGLNTEAFF
TRBV30	-	TRBJ2-7	-	TGTGCCTGGAGTGTACTGGGCTACGAGCAGTACTTC	CAWSVLGYEQYF
TRBV7-9	once	TRBJ1-3	-	TGTGCCAGCAGCTTAGCTGGAAACACCATATATTTT	CASSLAGNTIYF
TRBV15	-	TRBJ2-5	-	TGTGCCACCAGCAGAGATCTCCCCAGGGACTACCAAGAGACCCAGTACTTC	CATSRDLPRDYQETQYF
TRBV5-1	-	TRBJ2-7	-	TGCGCCAGCTTCACCCCGCCACGCACTAGAAACGAGCAGTACTTC	CASFTPPRTRNEQYF
TRBV13	-	TRBJ2-1	TRBD2	TGTGCCAGCAGCTCAGGAAGCGGGGGATACAATGAGCAGTTCTTC	CASSSGSGGYNEQFF
TRBV7-6	-	TRBJ2-2	-	TGTGCCAGCAGCGACCTCTGGAGGACAGCCAACACCGGGGAGCTGTTTTTT	CASSDLWRTANTGELFF
TRBV6-4	-	TRBJ2-2	TRBD1	TGTGCCAGCAGTGCGGACAGGGGTTCGAACACCGGGGAGCTGTTTTTT	CASSADRGSNTGELFF
TRBV5-6	-	TRBJ2-3	-	TGTGCCAGCAGCTTCCCAGAGACTAGCACAGATACGCAGTATTTT	CASSFPETSTDTQYF
TRBV15	-	TRBJ2-1	-	TGTGCCACCAGCAGAGAAGGGGCCTACAATGAGCAGTTCTTC	CATSREGAYNEQFF
TRBV6-1	-	TRBJ2-1	TRBD1	TGTGCCAGCAGTGAACTGGACAGGGACTTTGAGCAGTTCTTC	CASSELDRDFEQFF
TRBV7-9	medium-sized	TRBJ1-1	-	TGTGCCAGCAGCGACCCGAAGAACACTGAAGCTTTCTTT	CASSDPKNTEAFF